This entry describes one T cell receptor (beta chain). This clone was observed once. What antigen it recognizes has not been identified. Per-base quality was not reported, and no clone a single base away is much larger than it. This sample was taken from a study of blood T cell repertoires in COVID-19 (dated by TCRdb to 2020 to 2022). The study in broad terms: The collaborator samples originated in the United States, Italy and Spain and spanned the acute and convalescent phases of COVID-19. The prospective study material was composed of cDNA or gDNA derived from T cells, B-cell-depleted T cells, or PBMCs. Subjects who had been exposed to COVID-19, were actively infected with it, or had recovered from it provided the deeply sampled blood TCRbeta repertoires that made up the dataset. The repertoires were released in a freely available public database intended as a resource for research on the immune response to SARS-CoV-2. The samples were drawn from two sources: the first 160 participants of the ongoing ImmuneRACE study, and 1,200 or so subjects contributed by 6 global collaborators. Nearly every sample came with metadata listing a de-identified subject ID, COVID-19 status, age in years and sex. Where available, HLA class I and class II types were obtained from metadata supplied by the sample provider rather than from assay-based typing. Broader findings and caveats from the paper: The amount of clinical and demographic metadata varied by source and participant and was provided uncurated.

Its CDR3 holds 15 amino acids, cysteine through phenylalanine. Only the CDR3 DNA is retained, 45 bases long and in frame from the first base. V is reduced by 1 base and J by 6 bases, leaving a spacing of 13 bases between them. Looking up the germline V gene (reference sequence) yields CDR1 SGHKS and CDR2 YYEKEE. In the prospective study, participants were roughly 18 to 95 years old, resided in about 25 geographic areas of the United States, and were enrolled through a virtual design. Cohort assignment in the prospective study relied on participant-reported clinical history from a screening survey and a study questionnaire. Exposed participants had been in contact, within 2 weeks of entering the study, with a person who had a PCR-confirmed or clinician-diagnosed case of COVID-19. Each participant in the prospective study had whole blood, serum and a nasopharyngeal or oropharyngeal swab collected by mobile phlebotomists. Additional blood draws and questionnaires over a 2-month period could optionally be provided by prospective study participants. Before DNA extraction, prospective study blood samples were shipped either frozen or at room temperature.

The immunoSEQ Assay, a bias-controlled multiplex PCR, was used to amplify TCRbeta CDR3 regions from genomic DNA. Concerning the study's data processing: The number of nucleated cells in each sample was estimated by amplification of reference gene primers within the assay. Sequence reads were collapsed and filtered to measure the absolute abundance of every unique TCRbeta CDR3 rearrangement. For each sample, productive Simpson clonality was calculated as the square root of Simpson's diversity index over productive rearrangements. Imported from immuneACCESS, the table was reduced by TCRdb to in-frame sequences with V and J called. These copies leave out some clones; in studies compared against another copy, an unresolved V gene accounts for under half, and the cause of the remainder is not known. V, J and clone size are taken as reported in that table, and D and trimming were inferred from the DNA itself. In this sample the table shows 400,000 to 500,000 clones, about 88% of which occur a single time. The top ten constitute around 1.5% of the sample.

The TCR originated in a woman younger than 30 who had been exposed to COVID-19. The chain uses TRBV5-5 and TRBJ2-2; the D region possibly corresponds to TRBD1 (5 bases align). The sequenced sample was PBMCs or T cells enriched from blood (not recorded which). The encoded CDR3 is CASSLWQGVPGELFF. The bases are TGTGCCAGCAGCTTGTGGCAGGGCGTCCCCGGGGAGCTGTTTTTT.